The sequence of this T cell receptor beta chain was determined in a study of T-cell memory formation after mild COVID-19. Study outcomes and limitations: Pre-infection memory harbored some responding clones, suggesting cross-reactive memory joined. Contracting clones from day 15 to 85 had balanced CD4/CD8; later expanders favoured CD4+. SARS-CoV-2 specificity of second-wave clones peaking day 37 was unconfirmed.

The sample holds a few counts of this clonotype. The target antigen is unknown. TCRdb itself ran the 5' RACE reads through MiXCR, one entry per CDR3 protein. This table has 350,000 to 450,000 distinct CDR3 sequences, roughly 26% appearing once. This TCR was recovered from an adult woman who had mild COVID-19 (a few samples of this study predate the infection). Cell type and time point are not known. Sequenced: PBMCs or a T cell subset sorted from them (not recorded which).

In nucleotides, the CDR3 is TGTGCCAGCAGCCGGATTGGGACAGGGGACTACGAGCAGTACTTC. Its translation is CASSRIGTGDYEQYF. The V call is TRBV9, the J call TRBJ2-7, with 10 bases that match TRBD1. The ends lost 4 bases at V and 3 bases at J; junction bases unmatched: 7. The CDR3 spans 15 residues. Germline values: CDR1 SGDLS, CDR2 YYNGEE.